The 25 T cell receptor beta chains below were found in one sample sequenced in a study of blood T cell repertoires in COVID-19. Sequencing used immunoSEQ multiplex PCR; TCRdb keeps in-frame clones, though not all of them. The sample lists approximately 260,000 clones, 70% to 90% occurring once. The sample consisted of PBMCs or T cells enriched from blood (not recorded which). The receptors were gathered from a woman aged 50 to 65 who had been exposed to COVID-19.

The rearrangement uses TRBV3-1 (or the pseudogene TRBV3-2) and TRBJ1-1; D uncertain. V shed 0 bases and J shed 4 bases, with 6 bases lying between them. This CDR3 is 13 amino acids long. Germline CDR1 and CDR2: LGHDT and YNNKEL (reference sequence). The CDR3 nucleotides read TGTGCCAGCAGCCAAGATACACCCACTGAAGCTTTCTTT. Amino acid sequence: CASSQDTPTEAFF.

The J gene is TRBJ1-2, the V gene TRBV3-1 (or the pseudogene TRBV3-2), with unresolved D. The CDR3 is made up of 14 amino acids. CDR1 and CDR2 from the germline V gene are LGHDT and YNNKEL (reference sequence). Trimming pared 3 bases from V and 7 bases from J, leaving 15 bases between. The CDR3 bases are TGTGCCAGCAGCCATAAAGGGTTGGAGGGTGGCTACACCTTC. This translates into CASSHKGLEGGYTF.

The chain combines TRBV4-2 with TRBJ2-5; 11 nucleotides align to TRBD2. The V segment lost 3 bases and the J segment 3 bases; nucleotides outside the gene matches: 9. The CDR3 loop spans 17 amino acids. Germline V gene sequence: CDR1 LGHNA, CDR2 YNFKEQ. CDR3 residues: CASSQGRLSGGEETQYF. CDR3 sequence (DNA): TGTGCCAGCAGCCAGGGGCGACTTAGCGGGGGGGAAGAGACCCAGTACTTC.

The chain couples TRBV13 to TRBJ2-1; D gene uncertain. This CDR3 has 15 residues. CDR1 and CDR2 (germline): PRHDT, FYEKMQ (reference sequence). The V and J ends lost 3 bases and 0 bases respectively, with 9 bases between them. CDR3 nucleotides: TGTGCCAGCAGCTTTCCGGCTAGCTCCTACAATGAGCAGTTCTTC. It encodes CASSFPASSYNEQFF.

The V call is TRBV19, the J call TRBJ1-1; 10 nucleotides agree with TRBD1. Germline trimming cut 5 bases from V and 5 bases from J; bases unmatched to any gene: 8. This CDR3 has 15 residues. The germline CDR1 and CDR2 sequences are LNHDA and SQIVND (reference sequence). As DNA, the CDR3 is TGTGCCAGTAGTTTCGGGACAGGGGTCGGAACTGAAGCTTTCTTT. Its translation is CASSFGTGVGTEAFF.

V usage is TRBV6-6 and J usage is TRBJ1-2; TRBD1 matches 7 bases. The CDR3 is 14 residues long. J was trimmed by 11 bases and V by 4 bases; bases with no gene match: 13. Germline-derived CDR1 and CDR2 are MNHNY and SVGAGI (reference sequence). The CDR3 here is CASSLGQSSAGYTF. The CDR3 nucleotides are TGTGCCAGCAGTTTGGGACAGTCATCCGCGGGGTACACCTTC.

CDR3 residues: CASSLTGLGEKLFF. The CDR3 DNA reads as TGTGCCAGCAGTTTAACAGGCCTGGGAGAAAAACTGTTTTTT. The V and J genes are TRBV28 and TRBJ1-4; D is possibly TRBD1 (5 bases). Trimming shortened V by 2 bases and J by 8 bases, and 12 bases separated the two germline ends. The germline V gene encodes CDR1 MDHEN and CDR2 SYDVKM. The CDR3 has 14 residues.

The DNA for the CDR3 is TGTGCCAGCAGCCCTGGACAGGGGGCGGTCACTGAAGCTTTCTTT. It encodes CASSPGQGAVTEAFF. The V and J genes are TRBV4-2 and TRBJ1-1; the match to TRBD1 covers 11 bases. Germline V gives CDR1 LGHNA, CDR2 YNFKEQ. Trimming removed 4 bases from V and 4 bases from J; junction bases left unmatched: 5. CDR3 length equals 15 residues.

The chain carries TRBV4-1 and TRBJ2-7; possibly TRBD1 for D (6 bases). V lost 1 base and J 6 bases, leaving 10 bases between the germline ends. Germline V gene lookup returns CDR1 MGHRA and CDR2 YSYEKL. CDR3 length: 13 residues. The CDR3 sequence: CASSQVQGTEQYF. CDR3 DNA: TGCGCCAGCAGCCAAGTCCAGGGGACCGAGCAGTACTTC.

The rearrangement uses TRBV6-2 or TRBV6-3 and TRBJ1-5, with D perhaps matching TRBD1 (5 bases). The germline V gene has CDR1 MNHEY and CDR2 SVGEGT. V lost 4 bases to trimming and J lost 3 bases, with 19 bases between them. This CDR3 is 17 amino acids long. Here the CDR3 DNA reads TGTGCCAGCAGTTTGGGTCAGGGTTCTTACACCAATCAGCCCCAGCATTTT. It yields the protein CASSLGQGSYTNQPQHF.

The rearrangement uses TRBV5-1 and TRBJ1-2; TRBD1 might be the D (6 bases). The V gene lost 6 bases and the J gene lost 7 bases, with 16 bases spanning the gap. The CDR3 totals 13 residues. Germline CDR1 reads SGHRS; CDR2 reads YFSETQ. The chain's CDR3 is CASTMTGESGYTF. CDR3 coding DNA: TGCGCCAGCACCATGACAGGTGAAAGTGGCTACACCTTC.

The chain's CDR3 is CASSADSPPGYTF. In DNA, the CDR3 is TGCGCCAGCAGCGCGGACAGTCCTCCGGGCTACACCTTC. The V and J genes are TRBV5-1 and TRBJ1-2; maybe TRBD1 (6 bases). V lost 4 bases and J 8 bases, leaving 15 bases between the germline ends. In germline, CDR1 is SGHRS, CDR2 YFSETQ. The CDR3 sequence is 13 residues long.

Written as DNA, the CDR3 is TGTGCCAGCAGGGGTCGGAGCGGGGGTTTCAATGAGCAGTTCTTC. Translating gives CASRGRSGGFNEQFF. This chain joins TRBV7-8 and TRBJ2-1; 8 bases align to TRBD2. Unmatched junction bases numbered 10, after V lost 6 bases and J lost 6 bases. Germline V gives CDR1 SGHVS, CDR2 FQNEAQ. The CDR3 totals 15 residues.

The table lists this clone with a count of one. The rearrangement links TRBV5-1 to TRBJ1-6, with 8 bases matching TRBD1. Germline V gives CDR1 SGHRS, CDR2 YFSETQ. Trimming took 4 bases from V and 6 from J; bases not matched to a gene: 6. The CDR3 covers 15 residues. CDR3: CASSPRDRLNSPLHF. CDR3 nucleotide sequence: TGCGCCAGCAGCCCCCGGGACAGGCTTAATTCACCCCTCCACTTT.

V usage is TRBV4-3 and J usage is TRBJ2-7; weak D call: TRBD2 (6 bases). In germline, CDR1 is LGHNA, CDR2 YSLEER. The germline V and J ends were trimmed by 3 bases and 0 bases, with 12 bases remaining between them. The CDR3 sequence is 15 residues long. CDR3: CASSQLDGSSYEQYF. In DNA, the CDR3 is TGCGCCAGCAGCCAGTTGGACGGGAGCTCCTACGAGCAGTACTTC.

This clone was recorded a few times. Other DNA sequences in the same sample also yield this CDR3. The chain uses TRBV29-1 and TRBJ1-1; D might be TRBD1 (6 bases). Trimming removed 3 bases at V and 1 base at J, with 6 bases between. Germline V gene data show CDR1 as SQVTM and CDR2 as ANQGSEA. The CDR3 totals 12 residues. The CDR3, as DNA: TGCAGCGTTGACAGGGGGAACACTGAAGCTTTCTTT. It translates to CSVDRGNTEAFF.

The CDR3 DNA reads as TGTGCCAGCAGTTACAGCGGGACAGGCCTTGAAAAACTGTTTTTT. Residues: CASSYSGTGLEKLFF. V usage is TRBV6-2 or TRBV6-3 and J usage is TRBJ1-4; 8 bases align to TRBD1. The germline V gene encodes CDR1 MNHEY and CDR2 SVGEGT. The CDR3 length is 15 residues. V was pared by 2 bases and J by 7 bases, with 6 bases of the junction left unmatched.

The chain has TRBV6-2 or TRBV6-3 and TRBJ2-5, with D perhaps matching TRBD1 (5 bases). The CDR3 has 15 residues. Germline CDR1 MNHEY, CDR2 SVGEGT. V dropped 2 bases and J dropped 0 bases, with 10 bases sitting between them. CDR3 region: CASSYQGTYQETQYF. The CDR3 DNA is TGTGCCAGCAGTTACCAGGGCACCTACCAAGAGACCCAGTACTTC.

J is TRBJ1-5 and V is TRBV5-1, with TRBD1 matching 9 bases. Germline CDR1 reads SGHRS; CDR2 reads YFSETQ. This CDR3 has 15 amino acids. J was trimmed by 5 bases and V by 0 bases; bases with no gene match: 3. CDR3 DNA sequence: TGCGCCAGCAGCTTGGCTGGGGACAGGGATCAGCCCCAGCATTTT. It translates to CASSLAGDRDQPQHF.

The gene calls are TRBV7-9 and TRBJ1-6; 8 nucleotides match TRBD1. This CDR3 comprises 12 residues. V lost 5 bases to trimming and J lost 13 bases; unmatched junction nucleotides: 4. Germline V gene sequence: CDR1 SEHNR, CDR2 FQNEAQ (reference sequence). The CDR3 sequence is CASSTQGVPLHF. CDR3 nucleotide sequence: TGTGCCAGCAGCACACAGGGGGTCCCCCTCCACTTT. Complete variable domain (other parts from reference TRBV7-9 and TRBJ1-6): DTGVSQNPRHKITKRGQNVTFRCDPISEHNRLYWYRQTLGQGPEFLTYFQNEAQLEKSRLLSDRFSAERPKGSFSTLEIQRTEQGDSAMYLCASSTQGVPLHFGNGTRLTVT.

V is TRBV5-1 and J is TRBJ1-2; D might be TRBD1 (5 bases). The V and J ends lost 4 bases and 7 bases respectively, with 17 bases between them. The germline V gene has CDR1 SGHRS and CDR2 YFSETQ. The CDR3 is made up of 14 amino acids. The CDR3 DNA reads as TGCGCCAGCAGCCAAAATGGGGCGTTAGCTGGCTACACCTTC. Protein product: CASSQNGALAGYTF.

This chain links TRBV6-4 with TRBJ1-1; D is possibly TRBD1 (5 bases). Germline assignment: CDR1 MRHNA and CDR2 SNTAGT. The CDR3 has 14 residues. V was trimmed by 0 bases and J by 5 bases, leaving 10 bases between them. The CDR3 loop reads CASSDSNRGTEAFF. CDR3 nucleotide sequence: TGTGCCAGCAGTGACTCGAATCGGGGGACTGAAGCTTTCTTT.

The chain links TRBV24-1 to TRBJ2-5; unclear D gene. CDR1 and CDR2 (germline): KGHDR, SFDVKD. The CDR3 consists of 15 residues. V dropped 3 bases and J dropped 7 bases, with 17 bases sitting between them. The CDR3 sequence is CATSDPGRESGTQYF. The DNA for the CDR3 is TGTGCCACCAGTGATCCCGGCAGAGAATCGGGGACCCAGTACTTC.

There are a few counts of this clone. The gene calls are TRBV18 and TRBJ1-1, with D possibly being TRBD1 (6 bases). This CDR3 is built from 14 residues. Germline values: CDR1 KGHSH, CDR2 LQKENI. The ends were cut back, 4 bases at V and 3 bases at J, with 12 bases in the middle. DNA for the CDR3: TGTGCCAGCTCACTTCGCCCAGGGGACACTGAAGCTTTCTTT. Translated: CASSLRPGDTEAFF.

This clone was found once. The CDR3 region has the DNA TGTGCCAGCTCACCACAAACAGGGGGCGATGGAAACACCATATATTTT. Translated: CASSPQTGGDGNTIYF. The chain has TRBV18 and TRBJ1-3, with TRBD1 matching over 9 bases. The CDR3 has 16 residues. Germline CDR1 KGHSH, CDR2 LQKENI. The ends lost 1 base at V and 3 bases at J; junction bases unmatched: 4.